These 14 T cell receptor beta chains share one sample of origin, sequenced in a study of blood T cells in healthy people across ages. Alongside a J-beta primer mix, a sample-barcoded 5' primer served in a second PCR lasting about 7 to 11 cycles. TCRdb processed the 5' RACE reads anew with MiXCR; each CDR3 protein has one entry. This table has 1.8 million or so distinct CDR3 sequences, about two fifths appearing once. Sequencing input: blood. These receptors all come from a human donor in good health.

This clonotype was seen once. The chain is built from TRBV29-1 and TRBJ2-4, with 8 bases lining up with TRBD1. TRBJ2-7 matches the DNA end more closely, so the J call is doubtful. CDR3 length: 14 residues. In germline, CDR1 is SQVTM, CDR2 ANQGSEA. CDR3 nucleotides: TGCAGCGTTACAGGACAGGGACGGGTCTACGAGCAGTACTTC. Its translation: CSVTGQGRVYEQYF.

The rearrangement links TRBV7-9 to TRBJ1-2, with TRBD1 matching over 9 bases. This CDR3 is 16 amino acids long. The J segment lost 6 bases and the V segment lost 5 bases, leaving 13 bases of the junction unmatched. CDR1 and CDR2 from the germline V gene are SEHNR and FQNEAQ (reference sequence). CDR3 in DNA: TGTGCCAGCAGCCCCCTATCAATCGGACAGGGGAATGGCTACACCTTC. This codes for CASSPLSIGQGNGYTF.

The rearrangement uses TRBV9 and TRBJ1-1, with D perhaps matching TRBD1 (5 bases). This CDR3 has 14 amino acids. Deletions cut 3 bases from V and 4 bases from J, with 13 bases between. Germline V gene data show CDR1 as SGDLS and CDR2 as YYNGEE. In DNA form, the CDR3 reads TGTGCCAGCAGCGAAACAGGTATCGGCACTGAAGCTTTCTTT. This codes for CASSETGIGTEAFF.

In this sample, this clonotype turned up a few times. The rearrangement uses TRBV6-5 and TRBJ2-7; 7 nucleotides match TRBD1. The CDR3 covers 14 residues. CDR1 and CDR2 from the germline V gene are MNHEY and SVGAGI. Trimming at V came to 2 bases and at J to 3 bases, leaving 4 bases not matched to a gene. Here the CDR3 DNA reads TGTGCCAGCAGTTACGGGACAGAGAACTACGAGCAGTACTTC. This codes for CASSYGTENYEQYF.

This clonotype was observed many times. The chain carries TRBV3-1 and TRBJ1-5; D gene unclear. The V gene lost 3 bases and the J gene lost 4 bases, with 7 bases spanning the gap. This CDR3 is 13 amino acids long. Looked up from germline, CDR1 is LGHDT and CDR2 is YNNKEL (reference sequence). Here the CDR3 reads CASSQDPNQPQHF. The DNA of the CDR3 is TGTGCCAGCAGCCAGGACCCAAATCAGCCCCAGCATTTT. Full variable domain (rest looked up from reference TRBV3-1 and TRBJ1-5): DTAVSQTPKYLVTQMGNDKSIKCEQNLGHDTMYWYKQDSKKFLKIMFSYNNKELIINETVPNRFSPKSPDKAHLNLHINSLELGDSAVYFCASSQDPNQPQHFGDGTRLSIL.

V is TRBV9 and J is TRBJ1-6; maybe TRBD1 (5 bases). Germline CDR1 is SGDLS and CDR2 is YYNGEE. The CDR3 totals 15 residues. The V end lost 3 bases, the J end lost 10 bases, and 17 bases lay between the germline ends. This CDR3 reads CASSGGLPLVSPLHF. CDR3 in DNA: TGTGCCAGCAGCGGGGGACTGCCGTTAGTCTCACCCCTCCACTTT.

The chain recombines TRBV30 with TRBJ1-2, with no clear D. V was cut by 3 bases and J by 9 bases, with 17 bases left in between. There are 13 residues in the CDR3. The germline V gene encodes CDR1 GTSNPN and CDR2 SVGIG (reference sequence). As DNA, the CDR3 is TGTGCCTGGAGCTCAGAATACCTCTTGAGCTACACCTTC. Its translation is CAWSSEYLLSYTF.

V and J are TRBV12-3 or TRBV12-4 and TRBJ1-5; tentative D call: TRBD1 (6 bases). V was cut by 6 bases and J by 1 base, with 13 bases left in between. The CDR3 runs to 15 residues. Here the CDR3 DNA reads TGTGCCAGCAGGAAGGAGGGGGGGAGCAATCAGCCCCAGCATTTT. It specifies CASRKEGGSNQPQHF.

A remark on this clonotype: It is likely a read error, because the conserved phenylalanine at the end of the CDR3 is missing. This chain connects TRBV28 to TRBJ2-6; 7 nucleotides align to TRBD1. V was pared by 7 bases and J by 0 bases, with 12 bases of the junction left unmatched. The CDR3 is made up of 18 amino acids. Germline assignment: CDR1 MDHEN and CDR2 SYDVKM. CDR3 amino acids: CASKGAGFSASGANVLTY. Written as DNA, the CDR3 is TGTGCCAGCAAGGGGGCCGGATTCTCCGCCTCTGGGGCCAACGTCCTGACTTAC.

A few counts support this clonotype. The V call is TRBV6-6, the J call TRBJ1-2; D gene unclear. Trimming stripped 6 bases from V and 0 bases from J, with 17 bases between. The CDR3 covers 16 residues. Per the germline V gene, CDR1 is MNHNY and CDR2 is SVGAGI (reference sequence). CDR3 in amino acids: CASRIRLIFANYGYTF. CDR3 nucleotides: TGTGCCAGCAGGATCCGCCTGATCTTCGCTAACTATGGCTACACCTTC.

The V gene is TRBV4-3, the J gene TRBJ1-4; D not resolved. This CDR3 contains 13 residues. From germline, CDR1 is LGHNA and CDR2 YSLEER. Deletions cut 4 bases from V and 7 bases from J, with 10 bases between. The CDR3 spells CASSLGYPEKLFF. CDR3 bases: TGCGCCAGCAGCCTCGGGTATCCTGAAAAACTGTTTTTT.

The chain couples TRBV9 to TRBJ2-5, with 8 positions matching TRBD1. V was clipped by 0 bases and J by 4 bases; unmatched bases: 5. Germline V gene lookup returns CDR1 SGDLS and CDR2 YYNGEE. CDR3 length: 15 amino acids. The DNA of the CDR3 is TGTGCCAGCAGCGTAGAGGACAGGGAAATAGAGACCCAGTACTTC. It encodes CASSVEDREIETQYF. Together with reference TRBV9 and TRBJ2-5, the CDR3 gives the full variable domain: DSGVTQTPKHLITATGQRVTLRCSPRSGDLSVYWYQQSLDQGLQFLIQYYNGEERAKGNILERFSAQQFPDLHSELNLSSLELGDSALYFCASSVEDREIETQYFGPGTRLLVL.

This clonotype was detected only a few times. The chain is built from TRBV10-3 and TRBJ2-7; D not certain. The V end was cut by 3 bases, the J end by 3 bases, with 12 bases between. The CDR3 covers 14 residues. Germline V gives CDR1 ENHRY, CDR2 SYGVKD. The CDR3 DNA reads TGTGCCATCAGTGAAGTTGGGCACGTCTACGAGCAGTACTTC. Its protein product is CAISEVGHVYEQYF.

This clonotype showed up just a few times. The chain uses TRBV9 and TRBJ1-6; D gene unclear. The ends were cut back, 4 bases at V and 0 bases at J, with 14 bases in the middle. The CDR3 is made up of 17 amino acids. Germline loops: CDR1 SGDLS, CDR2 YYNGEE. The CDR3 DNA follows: TGTGCCAGCAGCCCGGTAGGGCCCAGCTCCTATAATTCACCCCTCCACTTT. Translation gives CASSPVGPSSYNSPLHF. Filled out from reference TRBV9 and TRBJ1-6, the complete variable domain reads DSGVTQTPKHLITATGQRVTLRCSPRSGDLSVYWYQQSLDQGLQFLIQYYNGEERAKGNILERFSAQQFPDLHSELNLSSLELGDSALYFCASSPVGPSSYNSPLHFGNGTRLTVT.